What follows is one TCR beta chain and its context. This clone appeared once. The antigen it binds to is not known. Per-base quality was not reported, and no clone a single base away is much larger than it. The CDR3 measures 15 amino acids from cysteine to phenylalanine. The retained sequence is limited to the CDR3, 45 bases, with the frame set at the first base. The germline V gene provides CDR1 SGHRS and CDR2 YFSETQ. The junction carries 6 bases between V and J, which are trimmed by 0 bases and 2 bases respectively. These data belong to a study of identifying expanded T cells in peripheral blood (dated by TCRdb to 2018 to 2020). Some background on the complete study: Technical replicates were generated by sequencing separate aliquots of the same genomic DNA pool, and four replicates were compared pairwise.

TCRbeta CDR3 regions were profiled with the immunoSEQ Assay using bias-controlled multiplex PCR amplification of genomic DNA. Regarding the original processing steps: The absolute abundance of each unique TCRbeta CDR3 region was quantified after sequences were collapsed and filtered. Two models were used to test differential abundance: a binomial model (Fisher-equivalent) and a beta-binomial model that adds time-dependent variance fitted from healthy donors. Clones with fewer than 5 combined templates were removed, and differential abundance was called for clones with a Benjamini-Hochberg FDR below 0.01. Beta-binomial variance was modeled as a function of total template count across the two samples using the form v = (b*log(k)+a)^2. Imported from immuneACCESS, the table was reduced by TCRdb to in-frame sequences with V and J called. These copies leave out some clones; in studies compared against another copy, an unresolved V gene accounts for under half, and the cause of the remainder is not known. V and J calls and clone size are those listed in that table; D and trimming were worked out from the DNA. The sample table shows around 120,000 clones, and around nine tenths are seen once. 7.5% to 8.5% of the sample rests with the top ten.

No immune events such as infections were documented for the healthy donors during the collection period. Time-dependent variance in a beta-binomial model of T-cell clone differential abundance was calibrated using healthy-donor blood repertoires as a training cohort. The training cohort comprised approximately 10 healthy donors, 3 female and 7 male. Donor ages ranged from roughly 29 to 64 years, with an average of around 43 years. Whole blood, obtained from a commercial supplier, was collected from each healthy donor at three time points spaced approximately two weeks apart. For immunosequencing, genomic DNA was extracted from unsorted whole blood. Results the study describes overall, beyond this receptor: The binomial model flagged 0.9 to 1.5 differentially abundant clones between technical replicates but 15 to 17 over roughly 2 weeks and over 18 over around 4 weeks. Across all healthy donors, variance in clone template counts between approximately two-week samples was found to increase significantly with total template count. The authors expected that over much longer intervals, such as months to years, biological variance in healthy repertoires might increase even further. The beta-binomial model significantly reduced the number of clones called differentially abundant and the false-positive rate across all healthy-donor time intervals.

The receptor chain draws on TRBV5-1 and TRBJ2-6, with the D gene call left open. The sequence was obtained from a person between 18 and 75 years old in good health. The source material was blood. The CDR3 protein is CASSLAEAGANVLTF. The DNA is TGCGCCAGCAGCTTGGCCGAGGCTGGGGCCAACGTCCTGACTTTC.